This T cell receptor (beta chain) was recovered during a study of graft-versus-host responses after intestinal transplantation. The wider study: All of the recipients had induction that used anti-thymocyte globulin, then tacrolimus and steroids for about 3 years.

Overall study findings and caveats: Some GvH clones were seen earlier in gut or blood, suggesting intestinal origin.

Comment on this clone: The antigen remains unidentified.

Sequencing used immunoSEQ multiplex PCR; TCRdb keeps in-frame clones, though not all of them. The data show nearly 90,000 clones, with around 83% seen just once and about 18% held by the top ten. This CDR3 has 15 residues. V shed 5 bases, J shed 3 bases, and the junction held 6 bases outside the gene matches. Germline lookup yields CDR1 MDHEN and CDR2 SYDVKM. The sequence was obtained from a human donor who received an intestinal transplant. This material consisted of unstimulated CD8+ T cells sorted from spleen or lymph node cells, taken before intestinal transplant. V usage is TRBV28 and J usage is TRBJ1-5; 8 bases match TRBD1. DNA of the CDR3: TGTGCCAGCAGTCCGGACAGGGACGACAATCAGCCCCAGCATTTT. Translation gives CASSPDRDDNQPQHF.